Shown below are 5 T cell receptor beta chains from a single sample sequenced in a study of shared clonotypes between healthy human individuals. CD45RO negativity and positive selection for CCR7 defined naive CD8 cells, a population that excluded terminally differentiated effector memory CD45RA+ cells. Here immunoSEQ multiplex PCR was the method, and the copy in TCRdb shows in-frame clones only, minus some. Seen here are millions of clones, approximately 95% observed once, and the top ten hold about 1.1%. Input material: naive CD8+ T cells sorted from blood. These TCRs come from a man aged 18 to 29 in good health.

This clone was found once. The V call is TRBV19, the J call TRBJ1-2; possible D gene TRBD1, 5 bases. Trimming stripped 0 bases from V and 4 bases from J, with 15 bases between. This CDR3 spans 16 amino acids. CDR1 and CDR2 from the germline V gene are LNHDA and SQIVND (reference sequence). The CDR3 sequence: CASSIEGTNLIYGYTF. The CDR3 nucleotides are TGTGCCAGTAGTATAGAAGGGACGAACCTCATCTATGGCTACACCTTC.

The V and J genes are TRBV9 and TRBJ2-1; 11 bases line up with TRBD2. Germline trimming cut 0 bases from V and 4 bases from J; bases unmatched to any gene: 6. Germline-derived CDR1 and CDR2 are SGDLS and YYNGEE. The CDR3 is made up of 17 amino acids. The CDR3 coding sequence is TGTGCCAGCAGCGTAGAGGGGACTAGCGGCTTTTACAATGAGCAGTTCTTC. Translation: CASSVEGTSGFYNEQFF. The full variable domain, completed using reference TRBV9 and TRBJ2-1, is DSGVTQTPKHLITATGQRVTLRCSPRSGDLSVYWYQQSLDQGLQFLIQYYNGEERAKGNILERFSAQQFPDLHSELNLSSLELGDSALYFCASSVEGTSGFYNEQFFGPGTRLTVL.

This sequence joins TRBV7-9 and TRBJ2-2; 8 bases agree with TRBD1. The J segment lost 1 base and the V segment lost 3 bases, leaving 4 bases of the junction unmatched. The CDR3 has 16 residues. Germline V gene data show CDR1 as SEHNR and CDR2 as FQNEAQ (reference sequence). In DNA form, the CDR3 reads TGTGCCAGCAGCTTGGGGACAGGAGAGAACACCGGGGAGCTGTTTTTT. The encoded protein is CASSLGTGENTGELFF.

The chain is built from TRBV25-1 and TRBJ2-7; 7 positions match TRBD2. Per germline, CDR1 MGHDK and CDR2 SYGVNS. The CDR3 length is 15 residues. V trimming: 5 bases; J trimming: 1 base; junction bases outside the gene matches: 8. CDR3 nucleotide sequence: TGTGCCAGCAGTCAGGGTAGCGGGTCATCCTACGAGCAGTACTTC. Its translation is CASSQGSGSSYEQYF.

The chain combines TRBV11-2 with TRBJ2-7; TRBD2 might be the D (6 bases). The CDR3 loop spans 14 amino acids. Germline loops: CDR1 SGHAT, CDR2 FQNNGV. V dropped 0 bases and J dropped 1 base, with 7 bases sitting between them. In nucleotides, the CDR3 is TGTGCCAGCAGCTTAGAGGGACTTTCCTACGAGCAGTACTTC. Protein sequence: CASSLEGLSYEQYF.